The 3 T cell receptor beta chains below were found in one sample sequenced in a study of cytomegalovirus exposure and HLA in healthy donors. Amplification used 60 Vbeta primers and 13 Jbeta primers. Method: immunoSEQ multiplex PCR; TCRdb's copy keeps in-frame clones and lacks some. The table includes approximately 55,000 clones, 81% detected once. The sample comprised PBMCs. The receptors stem from a boy under 18 in good health and CMV-seropositive.

V usage is TRBV5-4 and J usage is TRBJ2-7, with D possibly TRBD2 on 6 matching bases. Trimming left V 3 bases short and J 11 bases short, with 24 bases between. Germline CDR1 is SGHNT and CDR2 is YYREEE (reference sequence). The CDR3 extends over 15 amino acids. CDR3 DNA: TGTGCCAGCAGCTCCACAGTAGCGGCGGGACCCGGGAAGTACTTC. Translating it yields CASSSTVAAGPGKYF.

This clone has just one count. This chain connects TRBV5-1 to TRBJ1-2; no firm D call. There are 15 residues in the CDR3. The germline V gene encodes CDR1 SGHRS and CDR2 YFSETQ. Between the trimmed V and J ends, which lost 5 bases and 4 bases, there was a span of 18 bases. The CDR3 reads CASRFIATGSYGYTF. The CDR3 DNA reads as TGCGCCAGCAGGTTTATCGCAACGGGATCCTATGGCTACACCTTC.

The rearrangement links TRBV7-9 to TRBJ2-3; the D gene is possibly TRBD2 (5 bases). The CDR3 consists of 16 residues. Germline assignment: CDR1 SEHNR and CDR2 FQNEAQ (reference sequence). V was shortened by 2 bases and J by 0 bases, with 12 bases between the two germline ends. The CDR3 region is CASSLFAGMSTDTQYF. DNA for the CDR3: TGTGCCAGCAGCTTATTTGCGGGCATGAGCACAGATACGCAGTATTTT.